This TCR beta chain was identified during a study of blood T cells in healthy people across ages. Comments on this clonotype: The antigen remains unidentified.

Overall study results and limits: Naive CD4+ cells and diversity were both higher in long-lived donors than in aged donors.

It was with a sample-barcoded 5' primer and a J-beta primer mix that a second PCR of roughly 7 to 11 cycles was run. TCRdb called the 5' RACE reads again in MiXCR, with one record for every CDR3 protein. Of nearly 800,000 distinct CDR3 sequences listed, roughly three fifths were seen once; the top ten hold about 26%. CDR1 and CDR2 from the germline V gene are MNHEY and SMNVEV (reference sequence). V was cut by 1 base and J by 5 bases, with 11 bases left in between. The CDR3 is 14 amino acids. This clonotype was obtained from a man between 35 and 55 years old in good health. Source material: blood. The chain has TRBV27 and TRBJ2-5; D is unresolved. The CDR3 sequence is CASSLYLASETQYF. The CDR3 DNA is TGTGCCAGCAGTTTATATCTCGCGTCGGAGACCCAGTACTTC.